The rows below give T cell receptor beta chains drawn from one sample of a study of blood T cell repertoires in COVID-19. Using immunoSEQ multiplex PCR, the repertoire was profiled, and TCRdb retains in-frame clones only, with some absent. The data hold 25,000 to 30,000 clones, with about nine tenths observed a single time. The sequencing sample was made of peripheral blood. These receptors all stem from a human donor in a cohort sampled during active COVID-19. The CDR3 runs from the conserved cysteine through the conserved F or W. The order of the fields is CDR3 DNA, CDR3 protein, clone size, D gene, J gene, V gene. A D gene is named only where the DNA matches it firmly. Some rows mark clone size as missing; the rest say once, few, many or name a class of expanded clone.

cdr3_nt: TGTGCCAGCAGTGACGGGGTTCAGCCCCAGCATTTT
cdr3_aa: CASSDGVQPQHF
clone_size: -
d_call: -
j_call: TRBJ1-5
v_call: TRBV2

cdr3_nt: TGTGCCAGCAGCTACGGGACAAACTCTGGAAACACCATATATTTT
cdr3_aa: CASSYGTNSGNTIYF
clone_size: -
d_call: -
j_call: TRBJ1-3
v_call: TRBV7-2

cdr3_nt: TGTGCCACCGGCCTAGGTCTCTATCAGCCCCAGCATTTT
cdr3_aa: CATGLGLYQPQHF
clone_size: -
d_call: -
j_call: TRBJ1-5
v_call: TRBV27

cdr3_nt: TGTGCCAGTAGCCTAAGGACAGGGAGCTCCTACAATGAGCAGTTCTTC
cdr3_aa: CASSLRTGSSYNEQFF
clone_size: -
d_call: TRBD1
j_call: TRBJ2-1
v_call: TRBV19

cdr3_nt: TGTGCCAGCTCACTCAGCTCCTACGAGCAGTACTTC
cdr3_aa: CASSLSSYEQYF
clone_size: -
d_call: -
j_call: TRBJ2-7
v_call: TRBV18

cdr3_nt: TGCGCCAGCAGCCAAGATCACGGTGGAGATGAGCAGTTCTTC
cdr3_aa: CASSQDHGGDEQFF
clone_size: -
d_call: -
j_call: TRBJ2-1
v_call: TRBV4-3

cdr3_nt: TGCAGTGCTAGGGTAGTTGAAAAACTGTTTTTT
cdr3_aa: CSARVVEKLFF
clone_size: -
d_call: -
j_call: TRBJ1-4
v_call: TRBV20-1

cdr3_nt: TGTGCCAGCAGTAGACAGGGGAGGGAGCAGCCCCAGCATTTT
cdr3_aa: CASSRQGREQPQHF
clone_size: once
d_call: TRBD1
j_call: TRBJ1-5
v_call: TRBV6-6

cdr3_nt: TGTGCCAGCAGCTTATGGGACAGCGGGAGGGGCAATGAGCAGTTCTTC
cdr3_aa: CASSLWDSGRGNEQFF
clone_size: -
d_call: TRBD2
j_call: TRBJ2-1
v_call: TRBV7-8

cdr3_nt: TGTGCCAGCAGCCCCAGGGACACAGATACGCAGTATTTT
cdr3_aa: CASSPRDTDTQYF
clone_size: -
d_call: -
j_call: TRBJ2-3
v_call: TRBV6-5

cdr3_nt: TGTGCCAGCAGTTTACTTGATACGCAGTATTTT
cdr3_aa: CASSLLDTQYF
clone_size: few
d_call: -
j_call: TRBJ2-3
v_call: TRBV12-3/TRBV12-4

cdr3_nt: TGTGCCAGCAACCGGTCCCCCGCGTCGGAACTGTTTTTT
cdr3_aa: CASNRSPASELFF
clone_size: -
d_call: -
j_call: TRBJ1-4
v_call: TRBV25-1